This T cell receptor beta chain was recovered during a study of T cells in Graves' hyperthyroidism and ophthalmopathy. Patients aged 18 to 65 had newly diagnosed hyperthyroidism lasting under 2 months. Used for diagnoses were clinical symptoms, serum thyroxine and TRAb, thyroid ultrasound and orbital computed tomography. The authors obtained PBMCs from roughly 10 ml of fresh peripheral blood. Template material for amplifying TCR beta CDR3 regions consisted of RNA transcripts. Initially, a first-round RT-PCR of the TCR CDR3 employed the HTBI primer set. Via MiXCR, TCRdb re-called the multiplex PCR reads, giving one row per CDR3 protein. The profile shows about 180,000 distinct CDR3 sequences, approximately 15% of them singletons. Study conclusions and caveats: A 13 V-J signature model discriminated ophthalmopathy versus stable hyperthyroidism.

In regard to this clonotype: Its antigen is unidentified.

V lost 3 bases, J lost 2 bases, and 18 bases lay in between. CDR3 length equals 17 residues. The V gene's germline CDR1 is SGHTA and CDR2 FQGNSA. The sample consisted of blood. This TCR was sampled from a woman between 50 and 59 years old with Graves' hyperthyroidism. V usage is TRBV7-2 and J usage is TRBJ2-3; D gene unclear. Here the CDR3 reads CASSFVVSGSLTDTQYF. For the CDR3, the DNA is TGTGCCAGCAGCTTTGTAGTTTCCGGGTCCCTCACAGATACGCAGTATTTT. Full variable domain (rest looked up from reference TRBV7-2 and TRBJ2-3): GAGVSQSPSNKVTEKGKDVELRCDPISGHTALYWYRQSLGQGLEFLIYFQGNSAPDKSGLPSDRFSAERTGGSVSTLTIQRTQQEDSAVYLCASSFVVSGSLTDTQYFGPGTRLTVL.